The sequence of this T cell receptor beta chain was determined in a study of T cell repertoires in cytomegalovirus infection. Study context: CMV infection and matching HLA type were both indicated by public TCR beta signatures.

The CDR3 length is 13 residues. Germline V lookup: CDR1 SGHRS, CDR2 YFSETQ. V was pared by 0 bases and J by 3 bases, with 6 bases between. This clonotype has only a few counts. The antigen remains unidentified. TCRdb reanalysed the reads using MiXCR and keeps one entry per CDR3 protein. The sample holds around 490,000 distinct CDR3 sequences, about 25% seen once. Whole-study results and caveats: It was HLA-C-restricted CMV-specific TCR beta clonotypes that dominated the response ex vivo. Pooled public TCR beta family frequency picked out CMV carriers with the relevant HLA.

The receptor comes from a human donor in good health (CMV status not recorded). Some clones in this sample may be carry-over from other donors' samples. What was sequenced was PBMCs. The V and J genes are TRBV5-1 and TRBJ1-1; D is ambiguous. CDR3 amino acids: CASSLGQDTEAFF. Written as DNA, the CDR3 is TGCGCCAGCAGCTTGGGGCAGGACACTGAAGCTTTCTTT.